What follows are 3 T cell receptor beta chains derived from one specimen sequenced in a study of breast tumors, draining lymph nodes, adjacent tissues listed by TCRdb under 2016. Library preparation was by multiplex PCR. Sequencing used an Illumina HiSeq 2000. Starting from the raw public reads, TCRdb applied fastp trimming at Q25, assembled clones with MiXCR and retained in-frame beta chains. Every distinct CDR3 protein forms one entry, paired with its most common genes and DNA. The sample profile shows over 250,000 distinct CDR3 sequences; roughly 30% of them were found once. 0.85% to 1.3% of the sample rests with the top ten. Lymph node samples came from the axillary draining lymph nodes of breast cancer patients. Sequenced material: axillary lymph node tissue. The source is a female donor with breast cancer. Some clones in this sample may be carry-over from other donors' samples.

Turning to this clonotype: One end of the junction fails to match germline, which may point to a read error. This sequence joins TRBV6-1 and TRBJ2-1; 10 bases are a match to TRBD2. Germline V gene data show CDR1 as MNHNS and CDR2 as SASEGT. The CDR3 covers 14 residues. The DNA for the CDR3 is TGTTCCAGCAGTGTAGCGGGAGGTGGAAATGAGCAGTTCTTC. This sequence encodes CSSSVAGGGNEQFF.

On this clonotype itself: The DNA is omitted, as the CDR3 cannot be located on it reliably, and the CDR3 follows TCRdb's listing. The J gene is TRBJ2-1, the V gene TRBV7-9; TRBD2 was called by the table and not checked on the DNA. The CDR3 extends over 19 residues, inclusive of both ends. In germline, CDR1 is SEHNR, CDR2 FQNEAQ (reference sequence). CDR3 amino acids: CASSIYLCSVEGLADEQFF.

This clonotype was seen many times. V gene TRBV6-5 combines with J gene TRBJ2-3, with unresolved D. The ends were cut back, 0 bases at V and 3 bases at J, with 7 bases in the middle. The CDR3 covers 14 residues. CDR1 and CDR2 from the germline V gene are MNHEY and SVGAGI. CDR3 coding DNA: TGTGCCAGCAGTTACTCAGAGATGACAGATACGCAGTATTTT. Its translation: CASSYSEMTDTQYF.